Listed below are T cell receptor beta chains from one sample, sequenced in a study of cytomegalovirus exposure and HLA in healthy donors. Profiled with immunoSEQ multiplex PCR; TCRdb holds only in-frame clones, not every one. This table has 72,000 or so clones, roughly 68% appearing once. What was sequenced was PBMCs. Every receptor here comes from a woman between 50 and 59 years old in good health and CMV-seronegative. Both conserved end residues are part of each CDR3. The D gene is left open where the match is weak. Clone size is not always given. Where it is, it says once, few, many or a class for expanded clones.

CDR3,DNA,D,J,V,size
CASRTTGGPAGANVLTF,TGTGCCAGCAGAACGACAGGGGGACCAGCTGGGGCCAACGTCCTGACTTTC,TRBD1,TRBJ2-6,TRBV28,NA
CASSEHRLNEKLFF,TGTGCCAGCAGTGAACACAGGTTAAATGAAAAACTGTTTTTT,NA,TRBJ1-4,TRBV6-1,NA
CASRQGASYEQYF,TGTGCCAGCAGACAGGGTGCAAGCTACGAGCAGTACTTC,NA,TRBJ2-7,TRBV6-5,few
CASSLAQGGTEAFF,TGTGCCAGCAGCTTAGCACAAGGGGGCACTGAAGCTTTCTTT,NA,TRBJ1-1,TRBV7-2,few
CASSETSAGNQPQHF,TGTGCCAGCAGCGAAACGTCCGCGGGCAATCAGCCCCAGCATTTT,NA,TRBJ1-5,TRBV7-9,NA
CASSLLSGAHSYEQYF,TGTGCCAGCAGCTTACTGAGCGGGGCCCACTCCTACGAGCAGTACTTC,TRBD2,TRBJ2-7,TRBV7-6,NA
CASTRTVPYNEQFF,TGTGCCAGCACCCGGACAGTACCCTACAATGAGCAGTTCTTC,NA,TRBJ2-1,TRBV28,once
CASSLGDRDNSPLHF,TGTGCCAGCAGTTTGGGGGACAGAGATAATTCACCCCTCCACTTT,TRBD1,TRBJ1-6,TRBV28,NA
CASSAGTGRPGANVLTF,TGCGCCAGCAGCGCCGGGACAGGACGTCCTGGGGCCAACGTCCTGACTTTC,TRBD1,TRBJ2-6,TRBV10-2,few
CATSRDQGLYEQYF,TGTGCCACCAGCAGAGATCAGGGGCTCTACGAGCAGTACTTC,NA,TRBJ2-7,TRBV15,NA
CASSPGQGIYEQYF,TGTGCCAGCAGCCCGGGACAGGGCATCTACGAGCAGTACTTC,TRBD1,TRBJ2-7,TRBV9,NA
CSVALAADTQYF,TGCAGCGTTGCACTAGCGGCAGATACGCAGTATTTT,TRBD2,TRBJ2-3,TRBV29-1,NA
CAISSGSSYEQYF,TGTGCCATCAGTAGCGGGAGCTCCTACGAGCAGTACTTC,TRBD2,TRBJ2-7,TRBV10-3,NA
CASSPKAGGLMRLYNEQFF,TGTGCCAGTAGTCCTAAAGCGGGAGGCCTGATGCGATTATACAATGAGCAGTTCTTC,TRBD2,TRBJ2-1,TRBV19,NA